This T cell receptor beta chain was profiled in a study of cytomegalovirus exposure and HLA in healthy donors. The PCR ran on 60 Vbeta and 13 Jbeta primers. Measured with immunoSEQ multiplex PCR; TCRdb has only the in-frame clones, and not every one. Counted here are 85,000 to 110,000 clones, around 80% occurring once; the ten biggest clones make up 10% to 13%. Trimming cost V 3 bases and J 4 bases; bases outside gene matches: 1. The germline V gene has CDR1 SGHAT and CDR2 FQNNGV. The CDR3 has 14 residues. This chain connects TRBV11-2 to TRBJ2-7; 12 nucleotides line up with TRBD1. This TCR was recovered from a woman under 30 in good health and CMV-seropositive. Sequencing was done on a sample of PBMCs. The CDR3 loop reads CASSLGQGAYEQYF. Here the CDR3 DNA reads TGTGCCAGCAGCTTGGGACAGGGGGCTTACGAGCAGTACTTC. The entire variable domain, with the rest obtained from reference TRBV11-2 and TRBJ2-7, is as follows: EAGVAQSPRYKIIEKRQSVAFWCNPISGHATLYWYQQILGQGPKLLIQFQNNGVVDDSQLPKDRFSAERLKGVDSTLKIQPAKLEDSAVYLCASSLGQGAYEQYFGPGTRLTVT.